These T cell receptor beta chains were read from a single sample in a study of blood T cell repertoires in COVID-19. Some clones are missing from TCRdb's copy, which holds only in-frame ones; the method was immunoSEQ multiplex PCR. The profile shows some 300,000 clones, 86% of them singletons. The material sequenced was peripheral blood. The origin of the receptors is a woman in her 70s with COVID-19, enrolled during active disease. CDR3s include the opening cysteine and the closing phenylalanine or tryptophan. D genes are given only for firm matches. Not every row has a clone size; where given, it reads once, few, many or a size class.

J gene: TRBJ2-7
V gene: TRBV6-5
clone size: -
D gene: -
CDR3 protein: CASSWTDYYEQYF
CDR3 DNA: TGTGCCAGCAGCTGGACAGACTACTACGAGCAGTACTTC

J gene: TRBJ2-7
V gene: TRBV18
clone size: -
D gene: TRBD1
CDR3 protein: CASSPPGQLGANYEQYF
CDR3 DNA: TGTGCCAGCTCACCACCGGGACAGTTGGGCGCGAATTACGAGCAGTACTTC

J gene: TRBJ1-2
V gene: TRBV9
clone size: once
D gene: -
CDR3 protein: CASSVASGERYGYTF
CDR3 DNA: TGTGCCAGCAGCGTAGCTTCGGGGGAAAGATATGGCTACACCTTC

J gene: TRBJ2-7
V gene: TRBV19
clone size: -
D gene: TRBD1
CDR3 protein: CASSPRDRALYEQYF
CDR3 DNA: TGTGCCAGTAGTCCACGGGACAGGGCCCTCTACGAGCAGTACTTC

J gene: TRBJ1-2
V gene: TRBV5-1
clone size: -
D gene: -
CDR3 protein: CASRSGEGRGYTF
CDR3 DNA: TGCGCCAGTCGCTCGGGGGAGGGCAGAGGCTACACCTTC

J gene: TRBJ1-2
V gene: TRBV19
clone size: once
D gene: TRBD1
CDR3 protein: CASSIPGGNGYTF
CDR3 DNA: TGTGCCAGTAGTATCCCAGGGGGAAATGGCTACACCTTC

J gene: TRBJ1-6
V gene: TRBV27
clone size: few
D gene: -
CDR3 protein: CASSPSTAPESPLHF
CDR3 DNA: TGTGCCAGCAGTCCATCGACAGCCCCAGAATCACCCCTCCACTTT

J gene: TRBJ2-3
V gene: TRBV9
clone size: -
D gene: -
CDR3 protein: CASSVGQGLYTDTQYF
CDR3 DNA: TGTGCCAGCAGCGTAGGGCAGGGGCTTTACACAGATACGCAGTATTTT

J gene: TRBJ2-3
V gene: TRBV11-2
clone size: -
D gene: TRBD1
CDR3 protein: CASSPQGATSTDTQYF
CDR3 DNA: TGTGCCAGCAGCCCACAGGGGGCGACTAGCACAGATACGCAGTATTTT

J gene: TRBJ1-2
V gene: TRBV10-3
clone size: -
D gene: -
CDR3 protein: CAIRGGGPDGYTF
CDR3 DNA: TGTGCCATCAGGGGAGGGGGACCGGATGGCTACACCTTC

J gene: TRBJ1-1
V gene: TRBV3-1/TRBV3-2
clone size: -
D gene: -
CDR3 protein: CASSLVAGESMNTEAFF
CDR3 DNA: TGTGCCAGCAGCCTAGTGGCCGGGGAATCAATGAACACTGAAGCTTTCTTT

J gene: TRBJ2-5
V gene: TRBV7-9
clone size: -
D gene: -
CDR3 protein: CASSLGRVGGLPQETQYF
CDR3 DNA: TGTGCCAGCAGCTTAGGTCGTGTCGGGGGATTGCCTCAAGAGACCCAGTACTTC

J gene: TRBJ2-3
V gene: TRBV5-8
clone size: -
D gene: TRBD1
CDR3 protein: CASSLQGVTDTQYF
CDR3 DNA: TGTGCCAGCAGCCTCCAGGGGGTAACAGATACGCAGTATTTT

J gene: TRBJ2-1
V gene: TRBV7-6
clone size: few
D gene: -
CDR3 protein: CASSPRRGDQGEQFF
CDR3 DNA: TGTGCCAGCAGCCCGAGGCGGGGAGACCAGGGTGAGCAGTTCTTC

J gene: TRBJ1-4
V gene: TRBV19
clone size: -
D gene: -
CDR3 protein: CASWDTDANEKLFF
CDR3 DNA: TGTGCCAGCTGGGACACTGACGCGAATGAAAAACTGTTTTTT

J gene: TRBJ1-1
V gene: TRBV19
clone size: -
D gene: -
CDR3 protein: CASSILFLGTQNTEAFF
CDR3 DNA: TGTGCCAGTAGTATATTATTTCTCGGGACTCAGAACACTGAAGCTTTCTTT

J gene: TRBJ1-1
V gene: TRBV2
clone size: -
D gene: -
CDR3 protein: CASSIEGGNTEAFF
CDR3 DNA: TGTGCCAGCAGTATAGAGGGAGGGAACACTGAAGCTTTCTTT

J gene: TRBJ1-4
V gene: TRBV5-6
clone size: -
D gene: TRBD1
CDR3 protein: CASSLVRQGEEKLFF
CDR3 DNA: TGTGCCAGCAGCTTGGTTAGACAGGGGGAGGAAAAACTGTTTTTT

J gene: TRBJ1-1
V gene: TRBV3-1/TRBV3-2
clone size: -
D gene: -
CDR3 protein: CASSQDLENTEAFF
CDR3 DNA: TGTGCCAGCAGCCAAGATTTAGAGAACACTGAAGCTTTCTTT

J gene: TRBJ1-5
V gene: TRBV5-1
clone size: -
D gene: TRBD1
CDR3 protein: CASSLSGTGNQPQHF
CDR3 DNA: TGCGCCAGCAGCTTATCCGGGACAGGGAACCAGCCCCAGCATTTT

J gene: TRBJ1-3
V gene: TRBV12-3/TRBV12-4
clone size: -
D gene: -
CDR3 protein: CASSLYGNTIYF
CDR3 DNA: TGTGCCAGCAGTTTGTATGGAAACACCATATATTTT

J gene: TRBJ1-1
V gene: TRBV7-9
clone size: -
D gene: TRBD1
CDR3 protein: CASSRTGGPNTEAFF
CDR3 DNA: TGTGCCAGCAGCCGCACAGGGGGTCCGAACACTGAAGCTTTCTTT

J gene: TRBJ1-3
V gene: TRBV6-2/TRBV6-3
clone size: -
D gene: -
CDR3 protein: CASSYPQQTSSGNTIYF
CDR3 DNA: TGTGCCAGCAGTTACCCTCAACAGACCTCCTCTGGAAACACCATATATTTT

J gene: TRBJ2-3
V gene: TRBV5-1
clone size: -
D gene: TRBD2
CDR3 protein: CASSLYSAGTSGGDTDTQYF
CDR3 DNA: TGCGCCAGCAGCTTGTACTCCGCCGGGACTAGCGGGGGGGACACAGATACGCAGTATTTT

J gene: TRBJ2-2
V gene: TRBV30
clone size: once
D gene: TRBD1
CDR3 protein: CAARPGQGIAGELFF
CDR3 DNA: TGTGCTGCTCGACCGGGACAGGGGATTGCCGGGGAGCTGTTTTTT

J gene: TRBJ2-5
V gene: TRBV15
clone size: -
D gene: -
CDR3 protein: CATSARQFQETQYF
CDR3 DNA: TGTGCCACCAGCGCTCGACAGTTCCAAGAGACCCAGTACTTC

J gene: TRBJ2-7
V gene: TRBV9
clone size: -
D gene: -
CDR3 protein: CASSARGSDTYEQYF
CDR3 DNA: TGTGCCAGCAGCGCCCGGGGTAGCGACACCTACGAGCAGTACTTC

J gene: TRBJ2-5
V gene: TRBV6-6
clone size: -
D gene: TRBD2
CDR3 protein: CASSVGGDVETQYF
CDR3 DNA: TGTGCCAGCAGTGTGGGGGGGGACGTAGAGACCCAGTACTTC

J gene: TRBJ1-2
V gene: TRBV5-1
clone size: -
D gene: -
CDR3 protein: CASSLAGDLGYTF
CDR3 DNA: TGCGCCAGCAGCTTGGCCGGGGATCTTGGCTACACCTTC

J gene: TRBJ1-2
V gene: TRBV4-1
clone size: -
D gene: -
CDR3 protein: CASSQVGQGALNTF
CDR3 DNA: -

J gene: TRBJ1-2
V gene: TRBV23-1
clone size: -
D gene: -
CDR3 protein: CASSLARVNYGYTF
CDR3 DNA: TGCGCCAGCAGTCTGGCCAGGGTAAACTATGGCTACACCTTC

J gene: TRBJ2-2
V gene: TRBV5-4
clone size: many
D gene: TRBD1
CDR3 protein: CASSVEGAAGELFF
CDR3 DNA: TGTGCCAGCAGCGTCGAGGGGGCCGCCGGGGAGCTGTTTTTT

J gene: TRBJ2-3
V gene: TRBV24-1
clone size: -
D gene: TRBD1
CDR3 protein: CATSDSGQGENTQYF
CDR3 DNA: TGTGCCACCAGTGATTCCGGACAGGGGGAAAATACGCAGTATTTT

J gene: TRBJ2-3
V gene: TRBV29-1
clone size: -
D gene: TRBD1
CDR3 protein: CSVDLGTGPTDTQYF
CDR3 DNA: TGCAGCGTTGACCTTGGGACAGGGCCCACAGATACGCAGTATTTT

J gene: TRBJ1-2
V gene: TRBV5-6
clone size: -
D gene: -
CDR3 protein: CASSSTDGVYWNYGYTF
CDR3 DNA: TGTGCCAGCAGCTCGACAGATGGGGTATACTGGAACTATGGCTACACCTTC

J gene: TRBJ1-6
V gene: TRBV9
clone size: -
D gene: -
CDR3 protein: CASSVEPVTVHNSPLHF
CDR3 DNA: TGTGCCAGCAGCGTAGAGCCGGTCACAGTCCATAATTCACCCCTCCACTTT

J gene: TRBJ2-1
V gene: TRBV30
clone size: -
D gene: -
CDR3 protein: CAWPPCLAYNEQFF
CDR3 DNA: TGTGCCTGGCCACCGTGCTTAGCCTACAATGAGCAGTTCTTC

J gene: TRBJ2-2
V gene: TRBV7-6
clone size: few
D gene: -
CDR3 protein: CASSHIRGTNTGELFF
CDR3 DNA: TGTGCCAGCAGCCACATCCGAGGGACAAACACCGGGGAGCTGTTTTTT

J gene: TRBJ1-5
V gene: TRBV5-6
clone size: few
D gene: -
CDR3 protein: CASSRGDSLFNQPQHF
CDR3 DNA: TGTGCCAGCAGTCGCGGCGACAGCCTTTTCAATCAGCCCCAGCATTTT

J gene: TRBJ2-3
V gene: TRBV9
clone size: -
D gene: -
CDR3 protein: CASSVDLAADTQYF
CDR3 DNA: TGTGCCAGCAGCGTAGACCTTGCGGCAGATACGCAGTATTTT

J gene: TRBJ1-1
V gene: TRBV7-2
clone size: few
D gene: -
CDR3 protein: CASSFKGVNTEAFF
CDR3 DNA: TGTGCCAGCAGCTTTAAAGGAGTGAACACTGAAGCTTTCTTT

J gene: TRBJ1-1
V gene: TRBV28
clone size: once
D gene: -
CDR3 protein: CASSLATGMNTEAFF
CDR3 DNA: TGTGCCAGCAGTTTGGCAACAGGGATGAACACTGAAGCTTTCTTT

J gene: TRBJ1-1
V gene: TRBV9
clone size: -
D gene: -
CDR3 protein: CASSVGQGTEAFF
CDR3 DNA: TGTGCCAGCAGCGTAGGTCAGGGCACTGAAGCTTTCTTT

J gene: TRBJ1-6
V gene: TRBV14
clone size: -
D gene: -
CDR3 protein: CASSQVDRKSPLHF
CDR3 DNA: TGTGCCAGCAGCCAAGTGGACAGAAAGTCACCCCTCCACTTT

J gene: TRBJ1-1
V gene: TRBV29-1
clone size: -
D gene: -
CDR3 protein: CSVAAGQAFF
CDR3 DNA: TGCAGCGTTGCTGCAGGTCAAGCTTTCTTT

J gene: TRBJ2-3
V gene: TRBV6-4
clone size: -
D gene: TRBD2
CDR3 protein: CASSDSRTSGGGTDTQYF
CDR3 DNA: TGTGCCAGCAGTGACTCGAGGACTAGCGGGGGGGGCACAGATACGCAGTATTTT

J gene: TRBJ1-2
V gene: TRBV5-4
clone size: -
D gene: -
CDR3 protein: CASSKSRGDGYTF
CDR3 DNA: TGTGCCAGCAGTAAGTCCAGGGGAGATGGCTACACCTTC

J gene: TRBJ1-1
V gene: TRBV5-1
clone size: -
D gene: -
CDR3 protein: CASSLLDTEAFF
CDR3 DNA: TGCGCCAGTAGTCTGCTCGACACTGAAGCTTTCTTT

J gene: TRBJ2-1
V gene: TRBV30
clone size: -
D gene: -
CDR3 protein: CAWSEGGRYNEQFF
CDR3 DNA: TGTGCCTGGAGTGAGGGGGGGCGATACAATGAGCAGTTCTTC

J gene: TRBJ1-3
V gene: TRBV5-1
clone size: -
D gene: -
CDR3 protein: CASSSGIPYGNTIYF
CDR3 DNA: TGCGCCAGCAGCTCGGGAATCCCCTACGGAAACACCATATATTTT

J gene: TRBJ2-7
V gene: TRBV5-4
clone size: -
D gene: -
CDR3 protein: CASSSGGAVTTRYEQYF
CDR3 DNA: TGTGCCAGCAGCTCCGGAGGGGCGGTGACAACTCGCTACGAGCAGTACTTC

J gene: TRBJ2-7
V gene: TRBV5-1
clone size: -
D gene: -
CDR3 protein: CASSFSSYEQYF
CDR3 DNA: TGCGCCAGCAGCTTCTCGTCCTACGAGCAGTACTTC

J gene: TRBJ2-5
V gene: TRBV6-2/TRBV6-3
clone size: -
D gene: TRBD2
CDR3 protein: CASSYGTRYFETQYF
CDR3 DNA: TGTGCCAGCAGTTACGGGACTAGGTATTTTGAGACCCAGTACTTC

J gene: TRBJ1-4
V gene: TRBV11-2
clone size: -
D gene: -
CDR3 protein: CASSYGGEKLFF
CDR3 DNA: TGTGCCAGCAGCTACGGGGGTGAAAAACTGTTTTTT

J gene: TRBJ1-4
V gene: TRBV19
clone size: -
D gene: -
CDR3 protein: CASSIGGRAPEKLFF
CDR3 DNA: TGTGCCAGTAGTATAGGGGGCAGGGCCCCTGAAAAACTGTTTTTT

J gene: TRBJ1-1
V gene: TRBV10-3
clone size: -
D gene: TRBD1
CDR3 protein: CAIIAGTGNTEAFF
CDR3 DNA: TGTGCCATCATCGCCGGGACAGGGAACACTGAAGCTTTCTTT

J gene: TRBJ2-2
V gene: TRBV2
clone size: -
D gene: TRBD1
CDR3 protein: CASSGDRGPTGELFF
CDR3 DNA: TGTGCCAGCAGTGGGGACAGGGGACCCACCGGGGAGCTGTTTTTT